One T cell receptor (beta chain) is described in this entry. The RNA, roughly 0.5 to 1 ug, was put through reverse transcription using random hexamers. MiXCR was run by TCRdb on the immunoSEQ multiplex PCR reads, yielding one entry per CDR3 protein. The sample gives some 58,000 distinct CDR3 sequences, 95% of which show up once; 0.75% is in the top ten. The data derive from a study of CD8 T cells in Susac syndrome. Diagnostic criteria for definite or probable disease, in their recently defined form, were met by the patients with Susac syndrome. The CDR3 covers 16 residues. The germline V gene encodes CDR1 SNHLY and CDR2 FYNNEI. Trimming left V 0 bases short and J 4 bases short, with 15 bases between.

The receptor was derived from a human donor with Susac syndrome. The specimen sequenced was CD8+ T cells from PBMCs. The chain is built from TRBV2 and TRBJ1-2; TRBD1 might be the D (5 bases). The CDR3 protein is CASSEAPGAGFYGYTF. The CDR3 bases are TGTGCCAGCAGTGAAGCGCCCGGGGCAGGATTCTATGGCTACACCTTC.